The present T cell receptor (beta chain) was sequenced within a study of identical twins. The CDR3 extends over 14 amino acids. Trimming took 2 bases from V and 5 from J; bases not matched to a gene: 6. Germline V gene sequence: CDR1 SGDLS, CDR2 YYNGEE. In TCRdb, the 5' RACE reads were re-called with MiXCR into one record per CDR3 protein. This sample yields about 490,000 distinct CDR3 sequences, of which 13% to 15% are seen a single time; 0.44% belongs to the top ten. Whole-study results and caveats: Clonotypes of the beta chain that were abundant in cord blood carried fewer insertions (memory repertoires showed none). These conclusions were based on statistical analysis (cross-sectional, not following the same donors). There was an excess of low generation probability in the out-of-frame alpha sequences that twins shared.

Comments on this clonotype: As yet, its antigen is unknown.

The sample was also linked to a second study, of yellow fever vaccine responses in identical twins.

The J gene is TRBJ1-2, the V gene TRBV9, with TRBD1 matching 7 bases. The specimen was CD4+ T cells sorted from blood. This receptor was taken from a young woman in good health. The CDR3 sequence is CASSVDRASYGYTF. In nucleotides, the CDR3 is TGTGCCAGCAGCGTTGACAGGGCCTCTTATGGCTACACCTTC.